The rows below give T cell receptor beta chains drawn from one sample of a study of T cells in Graves' hyperthyroidism and ophthalmopathy. TCRdb recomputed calls from the multiplex PCR reads with MiXCR, one row per CDR3 protein. The sample holds around 620,000 distinct CDR3 sequences; around 45% are singletons and the top ten take around 19%. The sample comprised peripheral blood or thyroid tissue (not recorded which). These receptors were obtained from an adult woman with Graves' disease, either hyperthyroidism or ophthalmopathy (not recorded which). Each CDR3 is given with its conserved first and last residue. The D gene is left open where the match is weak. Size tells how often a clone was seen (once, few, many) or the class of an expanded clone, and some rows leave it out.

V gene	J gene	D gene	clone size	CDR3 protein	CDR3 DNA
TRBV20-1	TRBJ1-2	TRBD1	many	CSAVRDSGYGYTF	TGCAGTGCGGTCCGGGACAGTGGCTATGGCTACACCTTC
TRBV9	TRBJ1-2	TRBD1	many	CASSGSSGTGEGYGYTF	TGTGCCAGCAGCGGGAGTTCCGGGACAGGGGAGGGGTATGGCTACACCTTC
TRBV7-9	TRBJ2-7	TRBD1	few	CASSLGGTGDEQYF	TGTGCCAGCAGCTTAGGAGGGACAGGGGACGAGCAGTACTTC
TRBV28	TRBJ1-6	NA	many	CASCPDNSPLHF	TGTGCCTCTTGCCCAGATAATTCACCCCTCCACTTT
TRBV10-2	TRBJ2-7	NA	NA	CASSESGDLYEQYF	TGCGCCAGCAGTGAGTCAGGCGACCTCTACGAGCAGTACTTC
TRBV7-2	TRBJ2-2	TRBD2	once	CASSLTSGSYGELFF	TGTGCCAGCAGCTTAACTAGCGGGAGTTACGGGGAGCTGTTTTTT
TRBV15	TRBJ2-1	TRBD1	NA	CATSPTGGMNEQFF	TGTGCCACCAGCCCAACAGGGGGTATGAATGAGCAGTTCTTC
TRBV19	TRBJ1-5	NA	NA	CASSESKANQPQHF	TGTGCCAGCAGTGAATCGAAAGCTAATCAGCCCCAGCATTTT
TRBV2	TRBJ1-5	NA	NA	CASTKAWRNQPQHF	TGTGCCTCAACCAAGGCCTGGAGGAATCAGCCCCAGCATTTT
TRBV4-3	TRBJ1-6	NA	few	CASSQPLGLTNSPLHF	TGCGCCAGCAGCCAGCCTCTAGGATTAACTAATTCACCCCTCCACTTT
TRBV19	TRBJ1-2	TRBD1	NA	CASSLGQTEGYTF	TGTGCCAGTAGTCTGGGACAGACGGAGGGCTACACCTTC
TRBV25-1	TRBJ1-4	NA	NA	CASSEGRGNEKLFF	TGTGCCAGCAGTGAAGGAAGGGGAAACGAAAAACTGTTTTTT
TRBV7-6	TRBJ2-5	TRBD2	NA	CASSRRRGSEETQYF	TGTGCCAGCAGCAGACGTCGCGGGAGTGAAGAGACCCAGTACTTC
TRBV6-6	TRBJ2-6	NA	NA	CASSRDRANVLTF	TGTGCCAGCAGCAGGGACAGGGCCAACGTCCTGACTTTC
TRBV7-3	TRBJ2-7	TRBD2	NA	CASSLGLAGGNSYEQYF	TGTGCCAGCAGCTTAGGACTAGCGGGGGGTAACTCCTACGAGCAGTACTTC
TRBV7-3	TRBJ1-4	NA	NA	CASSLMAPSGVANEELFF	TGTGCCAGCAGCTTAATGGCCCCTAGCGGAGTCGCGAATGAAGAACTGTTTTTT
TRBV9	TRBJ1-2	TRBD1	NA	CASSQGTALGYTF	TGTGCCAGCAGCCAAGGGACAGCCCTTGGCTACACCTTC
TRBV7-2	TRBJ1-5	NA	NA	CASSLRTSGDQHF	TGTGCCAGCAGCCTCCGGACTAGCGGGGACCAGCATTTT
TRBV20-1	TRBJ1-2	NA	NA	CSARERGTENGYTF	TGCAGTGCTAGAGAAAGGGGGACTGAGAATGGCTACACCTTC
TRBV7-2	TRBJ2-7	NA	NA	CASSLGNAGTPYEQYF	TGTGCCAGCAGCTTAGGGAATGCGGGGACCCCCTACGAGCAGTACTTC
TRBV20-1	TRBJ1-2	NA	NA	CSARDHRNYGYTF	TGCAGTGCTAGAGACCACAGAAACTATGGCTACACCTTC
TRBV7-9	TRBJ1-2	TRBD1	NA	CASSRRTGARYTF	TGTGCCAGCAGCCGTAGGACAGGGGCTCGCTACACCTTC
TRBV5-1	TRBJ1-1	NA	NA	CASSLRGHHEAFF	TGCGCCAGCAGCTTGCGGGGACATCATGAAGCTTTCTTT
TRBV20-1	TRBJ2-3	NA	many	CSAREFGNIDTQYF	TGCAGTGCTAGAGAGTTCGGTAATATCGATACGCAGTATTTT
TRBV10-1	TRBJ1-5	NA	NA	CASGIFLGQNSNQPQHF	TGCGCCAGCGGCATTTTTCTCGGCCAAAATAGCAATCAGCCCCAGCATTTT
TRBV29-1	TRBJ1-3	NA	many	CSVANPGGASSGNTIYF	TGCAGCGTAGCAAACCCCGGCGGCGCGAGCTCTGGAAACACCATATATTTT
TRBV6-1	TRBJ2-7	NA	NA	CASGTGIYEQYF	TGTGCCAGCGGAACCGGCATCTACGAGCAGTACTTC
TRBV6-5	TRBJ2-7	NA	many	CASSYGGRGGNEQYF	TGTGCCAGCAGTTACGGAGGCAGGGGCGGCAACGAGCAGTACTTC
TRBV2	TRBJ2-1	TRBD2	NA	CASSERSGVNNEQFF	TGTGCCAGCAGTGAGCGGAGCGGGGTAAACAATGAGCAGTTCTTC
TRBV7-8	TRBJ1-1	TRBD1	many	CASTPYRGQEWFAFF	TGTGCCAGCACCCCTTATCGGGGACAGGAATGGTTCGCTTTCTTT
TRBV20-1	TRBJ2-2	TRBD2	NA	CGGRAPNTGELFF	TGCGGCGGGAGGGCCCCGAACACCGGGGAGCTGTTTTTT
TRBV10-2	TRBJ2-7	TRBD2	few	CASSENSGILNEQYF	TGCGCCAGCAGTGAGAATAGCGGGATTCTCAACGAGCAGTACTTC
TRBV5-1	TRBJ1-4	NA	NA	CASSLDGGEKLFF	TGTGCCAGCAGCTTAGACGGGGGTGAAAAACTGTTTTTT
TRBV10-2	TRBJ1-1	NA	NA	CASSEGVAEAFF	TGCGCCAGCAGTGAGGGGGTGGCTGAAGCTTTCTTT
TRBV20-1	TRBJ1-5	NA	NA	CSAGENQPQHF	TGCAGTGCTGGGGAAAATCAGCCCCAGCATTTT
TRBV10-3	TRBJ2-2	TRBD1	NA	CAIANRGDRKLFF	TGTGCCATTGCCAACAGGGGGGACAGGAAGCTGTTTTTT
TRBV6-5	TRBJ2-5	TRBD2	NA	CASSYSGLAGEETQYF	TGTGCCAGCAGTTACTCGGGACTAGCGGGTGAAGAGACCCAGTACTTC
TRBV10-3	TRBJ1-2	NA	NA	CAISEETNYGYTF	TGTGCCATCAGTGAAGAGACTAACTATGGCTACACCTTC
TRBV20-1	TRBJ1-5	NA	NA	CSALRGGEPLGQHF	TGCAGTGCGTTGCGGGGGGGGGAGCCTCTGGGCCAGCATTTT
TRBV10-3	TRBJ1-2	TRBD1	many	CAIRKDPGQTFSDYGYTF	TGTGCCATCAGGAAAGACCCGGGACAGACCTTCTCCGACTATGGCTACACCTTC
TRBV7-3	TRBJ2-5	TRBD1	NA	CASSFADRNTGETQYF	TGTGCCAGCAGCTTCGCGGACAGGAACACCGGAGAGACCCAGTACTTC
TRBV5-1	TRBJ1-2	TRBD1	NA	CASSFGQGRDGYTF	TGCGCCAGCAGCTTCGGACAGGGCCGGGATGGCTACACCTTC
TRBV6-5	TRBJ2-5	NA	NA	CAISYSRTVAVPVGETQYF	TGTGCCATCAGTTACTCGAGGACAGTAGCAGTGCCCGTAGGAGAGACCCAGTACTTC
TRBV28	TRBJ2-2	NA	few	CASSSVTLAGELFF	TGTGCCAGCAGTTCCGTCACCTTGGCCGGGGAGCTGTTTTTT
TRBV19	TRBJ1-5	NA	NA	CASIGNRGNQPQHF	TGTGCCAGTATCGGGAACAGGGGCAATCAGCCCCAGCATTTT
TRBV15	TRBJ2-7	NA	many	CATSRDPGVNYEQYF	TGTGCCACCAGCAGAGATCCAGGGGTAAACTACGAGCAGTACTTC
TRBV6-6	TRBJ2-7	NA	many	CASTTHDEQYF	TGTGCCAGCACGACCCACGACGAGCAGTACTTC
TRBV7-3	TRBJ2-7	NA	NA	CASSLPGLLAGYGQYF	TGTGCCAGCAGTTTACCTGGGCTCCTGGCGGGATACGGGCAGTACTTC